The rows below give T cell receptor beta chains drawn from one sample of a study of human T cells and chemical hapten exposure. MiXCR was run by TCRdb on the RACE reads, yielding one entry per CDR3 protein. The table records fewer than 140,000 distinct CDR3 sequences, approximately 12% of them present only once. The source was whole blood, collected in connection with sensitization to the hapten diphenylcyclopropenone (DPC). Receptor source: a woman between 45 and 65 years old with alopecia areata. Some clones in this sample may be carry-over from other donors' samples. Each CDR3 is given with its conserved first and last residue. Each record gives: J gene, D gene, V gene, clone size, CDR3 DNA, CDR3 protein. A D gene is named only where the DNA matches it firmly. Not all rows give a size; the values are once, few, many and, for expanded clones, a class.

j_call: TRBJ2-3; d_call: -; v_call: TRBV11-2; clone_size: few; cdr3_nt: TGTGCCAGCAGCTACAGCGGAGGGTTCACAGATACGCAGTATTTT; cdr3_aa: CASSYSGGFTDTQYF
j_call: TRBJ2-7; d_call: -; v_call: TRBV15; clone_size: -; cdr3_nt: TGTGCCACCAGCAGAGATCGGAGGGACGAGCAGTACTTC; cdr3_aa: CATSRDRRDEQYF
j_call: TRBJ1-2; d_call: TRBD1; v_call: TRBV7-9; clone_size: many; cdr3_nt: TGTGCCAGCAGCCCGGGGGAGGGGGCGTATGGCTACACCTTC; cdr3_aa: CASSPGEGAYGYTF
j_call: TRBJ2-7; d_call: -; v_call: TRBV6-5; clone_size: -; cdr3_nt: TGTGCCAGCAGTTCCACCGGGACGGGGCCTCGGGAGCAGTACTTC; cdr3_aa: CASSSTGTGPREQYF
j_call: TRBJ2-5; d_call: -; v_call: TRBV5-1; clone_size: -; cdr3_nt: TGCGCCAGCAGCTTGACTTCGTACCAAGAGACCCAGTACTTC; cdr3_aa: CASSLTSYQETQYF
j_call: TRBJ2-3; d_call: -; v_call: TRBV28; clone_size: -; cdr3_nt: TGTGCCAGCAGCCCCCTTTTTTTAGCGGGCACAGATACGCAGTATTTT; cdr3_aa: CASSPLFLAGTDTQYF
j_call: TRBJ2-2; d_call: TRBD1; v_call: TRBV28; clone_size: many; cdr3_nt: TGTGCCAGCAGTCCGACTTTGGGACAGGGGGCGAACACCGGGGAGCTGTTTTTT; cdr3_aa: CASSPTLGQGANTGELFF
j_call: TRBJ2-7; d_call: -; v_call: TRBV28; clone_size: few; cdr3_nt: TGTGCCATCACTGGCAGCTTTGTTGAGCAGTACTTC; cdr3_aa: CAITGSFVEQYF
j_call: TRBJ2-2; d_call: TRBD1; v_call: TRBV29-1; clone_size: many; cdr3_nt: TGCAGCGTCAATCCGGGACAGGGGACCGGGGAGCTGTTTTTT; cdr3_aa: CSVNPGQGTGELFF
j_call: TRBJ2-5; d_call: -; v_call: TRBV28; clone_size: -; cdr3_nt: TGTGCCAGCAGGGAAGGGACTTTACAACAAGAGACCCAGTACTTC; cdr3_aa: CASREGTLQQETQYF
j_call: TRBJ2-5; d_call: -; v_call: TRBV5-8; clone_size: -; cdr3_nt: TGTGCCAGCAGCTTGGGGTGGTTCGGGACCCAGTACTTC; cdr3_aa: CASSLGWFGTQYF
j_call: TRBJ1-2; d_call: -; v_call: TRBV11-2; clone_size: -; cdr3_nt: TGTGCCAGCAGCTTATTCCCCCGCCTCTATGGCTACACCTTC; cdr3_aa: CASSLFPRLYGYTF
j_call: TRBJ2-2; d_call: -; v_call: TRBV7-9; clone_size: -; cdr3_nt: TGTGCCAGCAGCTCACAGAATCGCAACACCGGGGAGCTGTTTTTT; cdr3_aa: CASSSQNRNTGELFF
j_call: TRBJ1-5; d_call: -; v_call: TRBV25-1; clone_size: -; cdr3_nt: TGTGCCAGGAAGGACGGCCCTTTTCAGCCCCAGCATTTT; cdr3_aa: CARKDGPFQPQHF
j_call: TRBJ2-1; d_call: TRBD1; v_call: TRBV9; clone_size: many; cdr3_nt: TGTGCCAGCAGCGTAGATAACCGGGACAGCAATGAGCAGTTCTTC; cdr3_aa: CASSVDNRDSNEQFF
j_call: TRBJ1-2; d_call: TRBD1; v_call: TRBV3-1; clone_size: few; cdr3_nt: TGTGCCAGCAGGCCACGGAGGGGGCCGAATGGCTACACCTTC; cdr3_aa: CASRPRRGPNGYTF
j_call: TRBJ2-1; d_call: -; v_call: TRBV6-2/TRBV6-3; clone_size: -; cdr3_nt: TGTGCCAGCACCCTCACCTTTACGGGAGAGCAGTTCTTC; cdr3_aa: CASTLTFTGEQFF
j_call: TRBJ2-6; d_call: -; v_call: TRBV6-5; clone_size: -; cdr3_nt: TGTGCCAGCAGTTTCCACAGCTCTGGGGCCAACGTCCTGACTTTC; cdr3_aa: CASSFHSSGANVLTF
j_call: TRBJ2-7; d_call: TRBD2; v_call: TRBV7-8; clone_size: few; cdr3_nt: TGTGCCAGCAGCTTAGTAGATCGCGGGGGGAGCTCCTACGAGCAGTACTTC; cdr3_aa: CASSLVDRGGSSYEQYF
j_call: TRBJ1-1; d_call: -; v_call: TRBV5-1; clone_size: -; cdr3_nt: TGCGCCAGTAGGCAGGGGACGAACACTGAAGCTTTCTTT; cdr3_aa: CASRQGTNTEAFF
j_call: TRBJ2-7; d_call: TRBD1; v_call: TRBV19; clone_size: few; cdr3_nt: TGTGCCAGTAGGGGGACAGTGAGCTCCTACGAGCAGTACTTC; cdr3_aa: CASRGTVSSYEQYF
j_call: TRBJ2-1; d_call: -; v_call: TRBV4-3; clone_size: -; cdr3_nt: TGCGCCAGCAGCCAAGATAATCCGGGTGACCTTAAGGGTGAGCAGTTCTTC; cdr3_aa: CASSQDNPGDLKGEQFF
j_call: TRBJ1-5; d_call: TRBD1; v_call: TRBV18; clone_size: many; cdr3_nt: TGTGCCAGCAGCCCCGGGACAGGGGGGAATCAGCCCCAGCATTTT; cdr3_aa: CASSPGTGGNQPQHF
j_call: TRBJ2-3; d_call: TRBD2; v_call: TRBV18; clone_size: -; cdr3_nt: TGTGCCAGCTCACCTCGAGCGGGGGTCGGCACAGATACGCAGTATTTT; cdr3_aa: CASSPRAGVGTDTQYF
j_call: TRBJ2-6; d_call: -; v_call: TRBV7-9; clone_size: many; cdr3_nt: TGTGCCAGCAGCTACGCGGGGACAATACTTTCTGGGGCCAACGTCCTGACTTTC; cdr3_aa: CASSYAGTILSGANVLTF
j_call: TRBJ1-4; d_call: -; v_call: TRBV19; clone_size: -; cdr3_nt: TGTGCCAGTAGTCGGACGGCAACTAATGAAAAACTGTTTTTT; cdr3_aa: CASSRTATNEKLFF
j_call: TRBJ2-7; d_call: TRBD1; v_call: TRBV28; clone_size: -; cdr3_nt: TGTGCCAGCAGTTCGCTGACAGGGTTTGCCTACGAGCAGTACTTC; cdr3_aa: CASSSLTGFAYEQYF
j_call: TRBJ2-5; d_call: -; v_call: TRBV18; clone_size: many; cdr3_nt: TGTGCCAGCTCACCGGGACTCCAAGAGACCCAGTACTTC; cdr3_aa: CASSPGLQETQYF
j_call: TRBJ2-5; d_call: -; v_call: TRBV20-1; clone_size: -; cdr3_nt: TGCAGTGCTAGGAAACAGTACATAGAAGAGACCCAGTACTTC; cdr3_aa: CSARKQYIEETQYF
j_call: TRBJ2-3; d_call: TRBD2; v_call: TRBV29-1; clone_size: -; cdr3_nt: TGCAGCGTCACCTCTAGCGGGCAGACGCAGTATTTT; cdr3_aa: CSVTSSGQTQYF
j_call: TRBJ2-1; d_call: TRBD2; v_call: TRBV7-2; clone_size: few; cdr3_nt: TGTGCCAGCAGCTCCCTCCCGCTAGCGGGAGCCACCTCCTACAATGAGCAGTTCTTC; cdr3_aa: CASSSLPLAGATSYNEQFF
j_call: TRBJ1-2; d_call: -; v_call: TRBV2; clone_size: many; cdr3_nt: TGTGCCAGCAGTGAGTTCGGGCGCTCTAACTATGGCTACACCTTC; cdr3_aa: CASSEFGRSNYGYTF
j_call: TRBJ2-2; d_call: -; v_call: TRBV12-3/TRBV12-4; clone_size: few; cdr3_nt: TGTGCCAGCGGGGTTACGAACACCGGGGAGCTGTTTTTT; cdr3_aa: CASGVTNTGELFF
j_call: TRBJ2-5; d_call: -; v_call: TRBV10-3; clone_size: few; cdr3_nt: TGTGCCATCAGTACCAGCGAGGAGACCCAGTACTTC; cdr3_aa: CAISTSEETQYF
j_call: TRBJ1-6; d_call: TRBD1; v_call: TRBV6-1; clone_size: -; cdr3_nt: TGTGCCAGCAGTTTGGACAGGGGAACGTCACCCCTCCACTTT; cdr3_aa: CASSLDRGTSPLHF
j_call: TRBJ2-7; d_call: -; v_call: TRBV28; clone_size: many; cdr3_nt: TGTGCCAGCAGTTCCCCTGCGGATTATGAGAGCTCCTACGAGCAGTACTTC; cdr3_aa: CASSSPADYESSYEQYF
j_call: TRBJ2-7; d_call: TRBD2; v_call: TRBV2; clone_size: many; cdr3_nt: TGTGCCAGCAAGAACTCTCTAGCGGGAGCCGAGCAGTACTTC; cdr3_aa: CASKNSLAGAEQYF
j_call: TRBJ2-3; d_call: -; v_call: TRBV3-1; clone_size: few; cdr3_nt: TGTGCCAGCAGCCAAGATAACGTCCGTTCCACAGATACGCAGTATTTT; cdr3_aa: CASSQDNVRSTDTQYF
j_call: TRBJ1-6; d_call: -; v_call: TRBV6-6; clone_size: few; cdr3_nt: TGTGCCAGCAGTTACGCCCCCCTGGGGGGGGGCGAGAATTCACCCCTCCACTTT; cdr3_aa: CASSYAPLGGGENSPLHF
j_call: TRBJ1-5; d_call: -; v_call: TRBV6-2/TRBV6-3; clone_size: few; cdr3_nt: TGTGCCAGCAGTAAACTGGGGGCTAGCAATCAGCCCCAGCATTTT; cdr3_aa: CASSKLGASNQPQHF
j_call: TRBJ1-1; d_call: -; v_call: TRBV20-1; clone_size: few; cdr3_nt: TGCAGTGCTAGACGAAAAGGCAGGGGGAACACTGAAGCTTTCTTT; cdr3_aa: CSARRKGRGNTEAFF
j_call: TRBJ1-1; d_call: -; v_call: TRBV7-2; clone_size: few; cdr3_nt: TGTGCCAGCAGCTTAGGTATTGGGGGAACTGAAGCTTTCTTT; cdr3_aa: CASSLGIGGTEAFF
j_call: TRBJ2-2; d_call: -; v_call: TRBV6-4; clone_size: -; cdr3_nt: TGTGCCAGCAGTGACTCTAGCGCCACCGGGGAGCTGTTTTTT; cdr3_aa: CASSDSSATGELFF
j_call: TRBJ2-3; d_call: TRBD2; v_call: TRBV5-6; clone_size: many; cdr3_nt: TGTGCCAGCAGCTCCGAGCGGGGGGGCCTCGATACGCAGTATTTT; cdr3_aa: CASSSERGGLDTQYF
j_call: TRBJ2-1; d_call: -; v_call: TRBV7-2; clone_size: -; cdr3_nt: TGTGCCAGCAGTTTGAACGTCGGGCTACTCAATGAGCAGTTCTTC; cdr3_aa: CASSLNVGLLNEQFF
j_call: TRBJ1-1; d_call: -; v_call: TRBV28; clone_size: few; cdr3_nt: TGTGCCAGCAGTTTTTTAGCGAACACTGAAGCTTTCTTT; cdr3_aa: CASSFLANTEAFF
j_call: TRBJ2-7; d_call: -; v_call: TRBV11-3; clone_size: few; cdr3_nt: TGTGCCAGCAGCTTATGGTATTGGGGTTCAGGGAAGGGTGGCTACGAGCAGTACTTC; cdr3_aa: CASSLWYWGSGKGGYEQYF
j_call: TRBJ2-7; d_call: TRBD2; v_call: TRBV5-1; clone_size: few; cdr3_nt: TGCGCCAGCAGCTTGGCCGGGTATAGCGGGAGCAACGAGCAGTACTTC; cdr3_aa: CASSLAGYSGSNEQYF
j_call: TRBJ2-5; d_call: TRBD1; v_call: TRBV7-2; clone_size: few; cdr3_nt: TGTGCCAGCAGCCGAGAATCGGCAGGGGGCCCCGTAACTGAGACCCAGTACTTC; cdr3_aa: CASSRESAGGPVTETQYF
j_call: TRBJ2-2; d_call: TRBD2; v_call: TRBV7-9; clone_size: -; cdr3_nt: TGTGCCAGCAGCTCCGGGACTAGCATTGCCGGGGAGCTGTTTTTT; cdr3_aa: CASSSGTSIAGELFF
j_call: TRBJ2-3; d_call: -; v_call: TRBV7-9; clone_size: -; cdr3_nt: TGTGCCAGCTTTGGACTACTTGATACGCAGTATTTT; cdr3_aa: CASFGLLDTQYF
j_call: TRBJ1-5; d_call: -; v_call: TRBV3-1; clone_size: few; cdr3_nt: TGTGCCAGCAGCCAAGGCCAAAATCAGCCCCAGCATTTT; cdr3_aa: CASSQGQNQPQHF
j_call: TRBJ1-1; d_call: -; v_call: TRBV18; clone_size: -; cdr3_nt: TGTGCCAGCTCGTACGGGGCGGGGAACACTGAAGCTTTCTTT; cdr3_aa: CASSYGAGNTEAFF